This T cell receptor beta chain was recorded in a study of T cells after yellow fever vaccination. Study-wide background: Preparation of fractions with low cell numbers was performed using SMART-Seq v4 Ultra Low Input. Points from the study as a whole: Clonotypes appearing in both CD4 and CD8 compartments existed, and their share was small.

TCRdb reprocessed the 5' RACE reads with MiXCR, giving one entry per CDR3 protein. The repertoire holds a few hundred thousand distinct CDR3 sequences, with roughly 6.1% as singletons. As regards this clonotype: Antigen: not known.

The CDR3 runs to 14 residues. In germline, CDR1 is GTSNPN, CDR2 SVGIG (reference sequence). The V and J ends lost 4 bases and 7 bases, in that order; junction bases with no gene match: 5. This sequence joins TRBV30 and TRBJ2-1; 12 bases align to TRBD2. This specimen consisted of PBMCs, obtained 5 days after the yellow fever booster vaccination. The origin of this receptor is a man aged 30 to 45 who received the YFV17D yellow fever vaccine. The CDR3 nucleotides are TGTGCCTGGATGACTAGCGGGAGTATTAATGAGCAGTTCTTC. It specifies CAWMTSGSINEQFF.